This T cell receptor (beta chain) was found in a study of Ad26.COV2.S vaccination and SARS-CoV-2 variants. The treatment is: roughly 20 received Ad26.COV2.S at low or high dose, single or two shots; about 5 received placebo; per-sample allocation not given. Samples came from day 63 after the first vaccine or placebo injection. The V and J ends lost 4 bases and 4 bases respectively, with 16 bases between them. The CDR3 runs to 15 residues. Germline V CDR1 and CDR2: MGHRA, YSYEKL. Using immunoSEQ multiplex PCR, the repertoire was profiled, and TCRdb retains in-frame clones only, with some absent. The sample lists fewer than 400,000 clones, around 84% occurring once. Notes on the study in general: Whether participants received vaccine or placebo, their non-spike TCR breadth was similar. Using TCR breadth and depth analyses may have led to underestimated total T cell responses.

This clone was found a few times. No antigen is known for it. The clonotype was recovered from a person aged 18-65 years who received the Ad26.COV2.S COVID-19 vaccine or a placebo. This chain connects TRBV4-1 to TRBJ1-2; no firm D call. The specimen was peripheral blood, collected in a trial of Ad26.COV2.S vaccine versus placebo. As DNA, the CDR3 is TGCGCCAGCAGCCCGTCCTCGGGTAACGGCTATGGCTACACCTTC. It codes for CASSPSSGNGYGYTF.